A selection of T cell receptor beta chains follows, all from one sample in a study of T cells in Graves' hyperthyroidism and ophthalmopathy. TCRdb recomputed calls from the multiplex PCR reads with MiXCR, one row per CDR3 protein. The table records about 400,000 distinct CDR3 sequences, around 14% of them present only once. Source material: blood. The receptors shown here come from a woman under 30 with Graves' hyperthyroidism. CDR3s include the opening cysteine and the closing phenylalanine or tryptophan. A D gene is named only where the DNA matches it firmly.

V	D	J	CDR3
TRBV7-8	.	TRBJ1-1	CASSSRRGPLGWSEAFF
TRBV4-2	TRBD2	TRBJ2-1	CASSQGELAGHNEQFF
TRBV27	.	TRBJ1-4	CASSPVTANEKLFF
TRBV3-1	.	TRBJ2-7	CASSQDRGEQYF
TRBV6-2/TRBV6-3	TRBD2	TRBJ2-7	CASSPGLAGVTLYEQYF
TRBV28	.	TRBJ2-7	CASSETFPAGHEQYF
TRBV6-1	TRBD2	TRBJ2-1	CASSEGRLAGGHEQFF
TRBV7-9	.	TRBJ2-1	CASSFRGMRNEQFF
TRBV28	TRBD2	TRBJ2-7	CASSYGTSGGVSYEQYF
TRBV4-2	.	TRBJ1-6	CASSLRELSNSPLHF
TRBV18	TRBD2	TRBJ2-3	CASSPRASGSASTDTQYF
TRBV9	.	TRBJ2-1	CASSPGGGRGNEQFF
TRBV11-2	TRBD2	TRBJ2-1	CASRTGTSGGIYNEQFF
TRBV28	TRBD1	TRBJ1-5	CASSLGTGGGNQPQHF
TRBV2	.	TRBJ1-2	CASRQIKGNYGYTF
TRBV6-1	.	TRBJ1-2	CASSFMRGSNYGYTF
TRBV6-5	.	TRBJ1-3	CASSYTSRGNTIYF
TRBV3-1	.	TRBJ1-5	CASSQLLGQPQHF
TRBV19	.	TRBJ2-1	CASRRQESSYNEQFF
TRBV5-6	.	TRBJ2-5	CASRYDTVAETQYF
TRBV7-9	.	TRBJ1-6	CASSLALRGRNSPLHF
TRBV12-3/TRBV12-4	TRBD1	TRBJ1-4	CASRTHRGDEKLFF
TRBV7-3	.	TRBJ2-1	CASSSTRSPGDEQFF
TRBV12-3/TRBV12-4	TRBD1	TRBJ1-2	CASSFDRGPGYTF
TRBV18	.	TRBJ2-5	CASSPRFRGETQYF
TRBV6-1	.	TRBJ2-4	CASSDPDGLGNIQYF
TRBV20-1	.	TRBJ2-1	CSARRPLRILVPNEQFF
TRBV18	TRBD1	TRBJ2-5	CASSPDTGGQETQYF
TRBV4-2	.	TRBJ2-1	CASSQAAASVMFNEQFF
TRBV10-3	.	TRBJ2-5	CAISESQETQYF
TRBV5-1	.	TRBJ1-5	CASSVGIDQPQHF
TRBV6-1	.	TRBJ1-2	CASSIQLQGFYGYTF
TRBV6-2/TRBV6-3	TRBD2	TRBJ2-3	CASSYPGLAGATGATDTQYF
TRBV6-1	.	TRBJ2-5	CASSGIGSETQYF
TRBV5-1	.	TRBJ1-1	CASSRDTNTEAFF
TRBV5-1	.	TRBJ1-3	CASSASVSGNTIYF
TRBV6-1	.	TRBJ2-3	CASSLSSVTDTQYF